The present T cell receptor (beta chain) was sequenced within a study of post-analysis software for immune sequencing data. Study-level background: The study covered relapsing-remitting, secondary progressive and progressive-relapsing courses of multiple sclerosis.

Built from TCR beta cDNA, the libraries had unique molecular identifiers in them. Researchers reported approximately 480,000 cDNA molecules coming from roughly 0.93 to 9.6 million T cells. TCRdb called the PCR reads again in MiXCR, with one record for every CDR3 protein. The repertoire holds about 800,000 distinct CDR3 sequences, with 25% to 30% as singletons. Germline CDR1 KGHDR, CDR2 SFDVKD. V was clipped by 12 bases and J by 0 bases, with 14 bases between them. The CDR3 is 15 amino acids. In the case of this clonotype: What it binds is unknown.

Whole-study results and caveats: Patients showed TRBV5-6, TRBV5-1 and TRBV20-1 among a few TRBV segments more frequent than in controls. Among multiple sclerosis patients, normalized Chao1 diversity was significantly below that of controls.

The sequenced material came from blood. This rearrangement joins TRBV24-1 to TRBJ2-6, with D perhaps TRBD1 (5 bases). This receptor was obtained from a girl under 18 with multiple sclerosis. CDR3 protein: CAVGKDTSGANVLTF. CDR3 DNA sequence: TGTGCCGTAGGGAAGGACACCTCTGGGGCCAACGTCCTGACTTTC.